The 3 T cell receptor beta chains reported below all come from one sample, sequenced in a study of a mutant IDH1 vaccine in newly diagnosed glioma. No antigen has been identified for these receptors. Time point of the sample: week 35, safety follow-up. Vaccination comprised doses that each held 300 ug of mutant IDH1 20-mer peptide, plus topical imiquimod. Produced via immunoSEQ multiplex PCR; TCRdb's table is partial and in-frame only. Among about 44,000 clones listed, 80% to 85% were seen once. The sample was PBMCs, taken from a glioma patient whose treatment included an IDH1 peptide vaccine. The receptors originated from a woman aged 40 to 50 with glioma. Some clones in this sample may be carry-over from other donors' samples.

This chain links TRBV5-4 with TRBJ2-7, with D maybe TRBD1 (5 bases). The CDR3 has 13 amino acids. V lost 4 bases to trimming and J lost 6 bases, with 14 bases between them. Per the germline V gene, CDR1 is SGHNT and CDR2 is YYREEE (reference sequence). The DNA of the CDR3 is TGTGCCAGCAGCGCGCAGGGTTTCTCCGAGCAGTACTTC. It translates to CASSAQGFSEQYF.

The rearrangement uses TRBV5-6 and TRBJ2-5, with D possibly TRBD2 on 5 matching bases. CDR3 length: 12 residues. V was shortened by 3 bases and J by 5 bases, with 8 bases between the two germline ends. The germline gives CDR1 SGHDT, CDR2 YYEEEE. This chain's CDR3 is CASSSGWETQYF. CDR3 DNA sequence: TGTGCCAGCAGCTCGGGGTGGGAGACCCAGTACTTC. Full variable domain (missing parts from reference TRBV5-6 and TRBJ2-5): DAGVTQSPTHLIKTRGQQVTLRCSPKSGHDTVSWYQQALGQGPQFIFQYYEEEERQRGNFPDRFSGHQFPNYSSELNVNALLLGDSALYLCASSSGWETQYFGPGTRLLVL.

The gene calls are TRBV7-2 and TRBJ1-5, with D maybe TRBD1 (6 bases). The CDR3 sequence is 14 residues long. The ends were cut back, 1 base at V and 6 bases at J, with 10 bases in the middle. CDR1 SGHTA and CDR2 FQGNSA come from the germline V gene. CDR3 DNA sequence: TGTGCCAGCAGCTTAGTAGGGGGGGGTCAGCCCCAGCATTTT. Protein sequence: CASSLVGGGQPQHF.